Presented here are 32 T cell receptor beta chains from one specimen sequenced in a study of response to subunit inactivated influenza vaccine. TCRdb re-called the RT-PCR reads with MiXCR, one entry per CDR3 protein. The sample holds 650,000 to 800,000 distinct CDR3 sequences, roughly 13% seen once. The sequencing used PBMCs from blood, collected roughly 15 days before vaccination. The receptors stem from a man aged 45 to 65 who received an inactivated influenza vaccine.

In this sample, this clonotype turned up a few times. The rearrangement joins TRBV3-1 to TRBJ2-5; possible D gene TRBD2, 5 bases. With 1 base removed from V and 2 bases from J, the gap between germline ends came to 11 bases. Germline CDR1 is LGHDT and CDR2 is YNNKEL (reference sequence). This CDR3 is built from 15 residues. The CDR3 coding sequence is TGTGCCAGCAGCCAAGTGGAGGTGGAACAAGAGACCCAGTACTTC. Amino acid sequence: CASSQVEVEQETQYF.

The rearrangement uses TRBV5-6 and TRBJ2-7; no clear D gene. The CDR3 extends over 14 amino acids. Trimming took 0 bases from V and 2 from J, leaving 9 bases between them. The germline V gene encodes CDR1 SGHDT and CDR2 YYEEEE. CDR3 protein: CASSLDGNAYEQYF. The CDR3 DNA reads TGTGCCAGCAGCTTGGATGGGAACGCCTACGAGCAGTACTTC.

This clonotype came up many times. The V call is TRBV5-1, the J call TRBJ1-1; D unclear. Germline CDR1 is SGHRS and CDR2 is YFSETQ. The V end lost 0 bases, the J end lost 1 base, and 13 bases lay between the germline ends. There are 16 residues in the CDR3. The CDR3 spells CASSLGSGSRNTEAFF. The DNA of the CDR3 is TGCGCCAGCAGCTTGGGGTCCGGGTCCAGGAACACTGAAGCTTTCTTT.

This clonotype was counted at least ten times. The gene calls are TRBV10-3 and TRBJ2-2, with a tentative D call TRBD2 (7 bases). The CDR3 spans 13 residues. With 10 bases removed from V and 0 bases from J, the gap between germline ends came to 9 bases. In germline, CDR1 is ENHRY, CDR2 SYGVKD. The CDR3 region is CATGGPNTGELFF. Here the CDR3 DNA reads TGTGCCACGGGGGGCCCGAACACCGGGGAGCTGTTTTTT.

The chain has TRBV15 and TRBJ2-7, with 8 bases aligning to TRBD1. Germline V gene lookup returns CDR1 LNHNV and CDR2 YYDKDF (reference sequence). V lost 4 bases to trimming and J lost 0 bases; unmatched junction nucleotides: 17. There are 19 residues in the CDR3. CDR3 protein: CATSTPIGGQGASSYEQYF. CDR3 in DNA: TGTGCCACCAGCACCCCCATCGGGGGTCAGGGGGCTAGCTCCTACGAGCAGTACTTC.

For this clonotype: A read error may explain this, as a much larger clone is one base away. V and J are TRBV5-1 and TRBJ1-2; 7 bases line up with TRBD1. Germline trimming cut 0 bases from V and 9 bases from J; bases unmatched to any gene: 11. Germline V CDR1 and CDR2: SGHRS, YFSETQ. The CDR3 runs 15 residues. DNA for the CDR3: TGCGCCAGCAGCTTGGCCGGGAACAGGGGAAATCGCTACACCTTC. This translates into CASSLAGNRGNRYTF.

This clonotype was detected many times. This chain uses TRBV12-3 or TRBV12-4 with TRBJ1-2; 7 nucleotides match TRBD1. The CDR3 runs to 15 residues. V gave up 3 bases and J gave up 8 bases; unmatched junction bases: 12. CDR3 coding DNA: TGTGCCAGCAGTTTTTCCCATGGACAGGCGGAGGGCTACACCTTC. It encodes CASSFSHGQAEGYTF.

The J gene is TRBJ1-4, the V gene TRBV27; TRBD1 matches at 7 bases. There are 16 residues in the CDR3. Germline trimming cut 3 bases from V and 3 bases from J; bases unmatched to any gene: 7. Germline CDR1 and CDR2: MNHEY and SMNVEV (reference sequence). CDR3 protein: CASSLTPTGPNEKLFF. The CDR3 nucleotides are TGTGCCAGCAGTTTGACCCCGACAGGGCCTAATGAAAAACTGTTTTTT.

This clonotype came up a few times. This chain uses TRBV27 with TRBJ2-4; 7 bases match TRBD2. V lost 0 bases, J lost 9 bases, and 8 bases stayed unmatched. The CDR3 spans 15 residues. Germline V gene sequence: CDR1 MNHEY, CDR2 SMNVEV (reference sequence). In DNA, the CDR3 is TGTGCCAGCAGTTTATCATCCGGAGGCGGGAGCATTCAGTACTTC. Amino acid sequence: CASSLSSGGGSIQYF.

The genes are TRBV20-1 and TRBJ1-2; no firm D call. This CDR3 has 10 residues. Germline V lookup: CDR1 DFQATT, CDR2 SNEGSKA (reference sequence). The CDR3 sequence is CSVGPYGYTF. For the CDR3, the DNA is TGCAGCGTAGGACCTTATGGCTACACCTTC.

This clonotype was counted a few times. V is TRBV6-1 and J is TRBJ2-2, with TRBD1 identical over 9 bases. The CDR3 consists of 14 residues. Trimming cost V 6 bases and J 7 bases; bases outside gene matches: 6. The V gene's germline CDR1 is MNHNS and CDR2 SASEGT. CDR3 amino acids: CASSGQGRGGELFF. The CDR3 nucleotides read TGTGCCAGCAGCGGACAGGGGCGAGGCGGGGAGCTGTTTTTT.

This clonotype occurred a few times. The V and J genes are TRBV15 and TRBJ2-2; D is possibly TRBD1 or TRBD2 (5 bases each). The CDR3 spans 15 residues. From germline, CDR1 is LNHNV and CDR2 YYDKDF (reference sequence). Trimming stripped 0 bases from V and 2 bases from J, with 7 bases between. This CDR3 is CATSRDRDNTGELFF. In nucleotides, the CDR3 is TGTGCCACCAGCAGAGATCGGGACAACACCGGGGAGCTGTTTTTT.

This rearrangement joins TRBV7-9 to TRBJ2-5, with D uncertain. V lost 5 bases and J 4 bases, leaving 20 bases between the germline ends. Germline V gives CDR1 SEHNR, CDR2 FQNEAQ (reference sequence). The CDR3 loop spans 16 amino acids. In DNA, the CDR3 is TGTGCCAGCAGCCCTCTATTGAGTACGTGGGGAGAGACCCAGTACTTC. As protein: CASSPLLSTWGETQYF.

The gene calls are TRBV20-1 and TRBJ2-3, with D unclear. From germline, CDR1 is DFQATT and CDR2 SNEGSKA (reference sequence). The ends were cut back, 0 bases at V and 2 bases at J, with 12 bases in the middle. This CDR3 has 15 residues. The CDR3 reads CSARDSTATTDTQYF. CDR3 nucleotides: TGCAGTGCTAGAGATTCTACAGCCACCACAGATACGCAGTATTTT.

This clonotype was seen a handful of times. The rearrangement links TRBV7-2 to TRBJ1-1; 7 bases fit TRBD1. J lost 1 base, V lost 5 bases, and 7 bases had no gene match. The CDR3 is 15 amino acids. Germline assignment: CDR1 SGHTA and CDR2 FQGNSA. The DNA for the CDR3 is TGTGCCAGCAGCCTAGAATGGACAGGGAACACTGAAGCTTTCTTT. It encodes CASSLEWTGNTEAFF.

This chain links TRBV4-1 with TRBJ2-1; TRBD2 agrees at 11 bases. This CDR3 is 15 amino acids long. Germline V CDR1 and CDR2: MGHRA, YSYEKL. V dropped 0 bases and J dropped 9; count of bases not matched to a gene: 4. CDR3 nucleotide sequence: TGCGCCAGCAGCCAAGATAGCGGGGGGGCGGGTGAGCAGTTCTTC. Its protein is CASSQDSGGAGEQFF.

This clonotype was seen only once. This chain uses TRBV29-1 with TRBJ2-1; D is unclear. The CDR3 has 10 amino acids. Trimming shortened V by 0 bases and J by 6 bases, and 0 bases separated the two germline ends. CDR1 and CDR2 (germline): SQVTM, ANQGSEA. The CDR3 coding sequence is TGCAGCGTTGAAGACAATGAGCAGTTCTTC. As protein: CSVEDNEQFF.

This clonotype has just a few counts. The chain employs TRBV15 and TRBJ2-5; D might be TRBD2 (6 bases). V was pared by 7 bases and J by 4 bases, with 22 bases between. CDR1 is LNHNV, CDR2 YYDKDF, per germline (reference sequence). This CDR3 spans 16 amino acids. CDR3 protein: CATKRMRDSVGETQYF. CDR3 in DNA: TGTGCCACCAAGAGAATGCGGGATAGTGTGGGAGAGACCCAGTACTTC.

The chain recombines TRBV20-1 with TRBJ1-1; no firm D call. The CDR3 length is 11 residues. Between the trimmed V and J ends, which lost 1 base and 3 bases, there was a span of 3 bases. In germline, CDR1 is DFQATT, CDR2 SNEGSKA (reference sequence). This chain's CDR3 is CSARADTEAFF. The CDR3 DNA reads TGCAGTGCTAGAGCCGACACTGAAGCTTTCTTT.

V and J are TRBV29-1 and TRBJ1-1; 12 bases align to TRBD1. The CDR3 has 15 residues. From germline, CDR1 is SQVTM and CDR2 ANQGSEA. V was pared by 3 bases and J by 1 base, with 3 bases of the junction left unmatched. CDR3 nucleotide sequence: TGCAGCGTTGAGGGACAGGGGGCGAGGAACACTGAAGCTTTCTTT. Its protein product is CSVEGQGARNTEAFF.

V and J are TRBV7-9 and TRBJ2-5; D unresolved. The CDR3 length is 14 residues. Germline assignment: CDR1 SEHNR and CDR2 FQNEAQ (reference sequence). V lost 5 bases and J lost 5, with 15 bases in between. The CDR3 DNA is TGTGCCAGCAGCCTATCTGAAAATTCGGAGACCCAGTACTTC. It yields the protein CASSLSENSETQYF.

In this sample, this clonotype turned up a few times. J is TRBJ2-1 and V is TRBV12-3 or TRBV12-4; 10 bases map to TRBD1. The V segment lost 6 bases and the J segment 5 bases; nucleotides outside the gene matches: 4. This CDR3 contains 14 residues. Here the CDR3 DNA reads TGTGCCAGCAGCCCGGGACAGGGGAACAATGAGCAGTTCTTC. Its translation: CASSPGQGNNEQFF.

The V gene is TRBV28, the J gene TRBJ1-2; 7 bases agree with TRBD1. The CDR3 is 13 amino acids. Germline CDR1 and CDR2: MDHEN and SYDVKM. V was pared by 6 bases and J by 4 bases, with 5 bases of the junction left unmatched. CDR3 nucleotides: TGTGCCAGCAGAAAGACAGGGATCTATGGCTACACCTTC. Translated, it gives CASRKTGIYGYTF.

This clonotype was counted a few times. J is TRBJ2-6 and V is TRBV15; D ambiguous. Trimming removed 0 bases from V and 2 bases from J, with 14 bases in between. CDR1 and CDR2 (germline): LNHNV, YYDKDF (reference sequence). The CDR3 consists of 18 residues. The DNA of the CDR3 is TGTGCCACCAGCAGAGATCTTGGCCGTGACACTGGGGCCAACGTCCTGACTTTC. Its translation is CATSRDLGRDTGANVLTF.

The CDR3 nucleotides are TGTGCCAGCAGACAACCGGGACAGGGTGCCTATGGCTACACCTTC. This codes for CASRQPGQGAYGYTF. The chain recombines TRBV3-1 with TRBJ1-2; TRBD1 matches 9 bases. This CDR3 spans 15 amino acids. V shed 6 bases and J 4 bases; nucleotides not matched to a gene: 9. The germline V gene has CDR1 LGHDT and CDR2 YNNKEL (reference sequence).

CDR3 region: CASSLDSGWGEAFF. CDR3 coding DNA: TGCGCCAGCAGCTTGGATTCCGGGTGGGGTGAAGCTTTCTTT. This chain links TRBV5-1 with TRBJ1-1; D gene uncertain. V lost 0 bases, J lost 7 bases, and 13 bases lay in between. The CDR3 spans 14 residues. Germline V CDR1 and CDR2: SGHRS, YFSETQ.

The CDR3 region has the DNA TGTGCCAGCAGCTCTCTTGGAGGACGGGGCGAGCAGTACTTC. Translation: CASSSLGGRGEQYF. The J gene is TRBJ2-7, the V gene TRBV14; D is perhaps TRBD2 (5 bases). This CDR3 has 14 residues. Germline CDR1 SGHDN, CDR2 FVKESK. The V and J ends lost 5 bases and 6 bases respectively, with 17 bases between them.

This clonotype was observed many times. The chain recombines TRBV28 with TRBJ2-1, with 9 bases identical to TRBD2. The ends lost 3 bases at V and 6 bases at J; junction bases unmatched: 12. CDR1 and CDR2 (germline): MDHEN, SYDVKM. The CDR3 has 17 amino acids. The DNA for the CDR3 is TGTGCCAGCAGTTTTCCGGCTAGCGGGACGTGGCGCAATGAGCAGTTCTTC. Amino acids: CASSFPASGTWRNEQFF.

This clonotype turned up a few times. The J gene is TRBJ2-1, the V gene TRBV5-1; no definite D call. The CDR3 covers 12 residues. Trimming removed 4 bases from V and 6 bases from J, with 8 bases in between. From germline, CDR1 is SGHRS and CDR2 YFSETQ. CDR3 nucleotides: TGCGCCAGCAGCGGAAAATCCAATGAGCAGTTCTTC. This sequence encodes CASSGKSNEQFF.

This clonotype turned up a few times. The CDR3 reads CASSLRLQEQFF. DNA for the CDR3: TGTGCCAGCAGCTTAAGACTACAGGAGCAGTTCTTC. The rearrangement joins TRBV7-9 to TRBJ2-1; D is possibly TRBD2 (5 bases). V was shortened by 2 bases and J by 10 bases, with 9 bases between the two germline ends. CDR3 length equals 12 residues. The V gene's germline CDR1 is SEHNR and CDR2 FQNEAQ (reference sequence).

This clonotype was recorded a few times. The chain carries TRBV7-9 and TRBJ1-2; 7 bases agree with TRBD1. Trimming cost V 5 bases and J 4 bases; bases outside gene matches: 10. This CDR3 contains 15 residues. The germline gives CDR1 SEHNR, CDR2 FQNEAQ (reference sequence). CDR3 nucleotide sequence: TGTGCCAGCAGCGACCGGGACAGTCCCCTCTATGGCTACACCTTC. Its protein is CASSDRDSPLYGYTF.

The chain carries TRBV7-7 and TRBJ2-2, with 7 bases matching TRBD2. Trimming at V came to 4 bases and at J to 6 bases, leaving 8 bases not matched to a gene. Germline CDR1 is SSHAT and CDR2 is FNYEAQ (reference sequence). The CDR3 sequence is 15 residues long. Written as DNA, the CDR3 is TGTGCCAGCAGCTCCGGGACTACGGTCTCCGGGGAGCTGTTTTTT. Its translation: CASSSGTTVSGELFF.